This T cell receptor beta chain was sequenced for a study of cytomegalovirus exposure and HLA in healthy donors. Broader study findings: What was likely a sequencing artifact was a cluster of highly shared sequence variants. Excluded: some indistinguishable V segments such as TRBV6-2 and TRBV6-3. When a later analysis was performed, an Asian-associated ancestry cluster reportedly had fewer N-insertions than the approximately 680-donor mean.

The PCR had 60 Vbeta and 13 Jbeta primers. This table comes from immunoSEQ multiplex PCR, and its TCRdb copy is limited to in-frame clones, with some not included. Its table lists about 88,000 clones. Points on this clone: No antigen is known for it.

The V gene's germline CDR1 is SSHAT and CDR2 FNYEAQ (reference sequence). The CDR3 runs 16 residues. The V gene lost 5 bases and the J gene lost 1 base, with 16 bases spanning the gap. This sequence originates from a girl aged 10 to 17 in good health and CMV-seropositive. The rearrangement joins TRBV7-7 to TRBJ2-3, with a tentative D call TRBD2 (5 bases). Sequences were obtained from PBMCs. This CDR3 is CASSPGTAIGTDTQYF. DNA of the CDR3: TGTGCCAGCAGCCCGGGAACAGCAATCGGCACAGATACGCAGTATTTT.